This T cell receptor beta chain was sequenced during a study of T-cell reconstitution after alpha-beta-depleted transplantation in children. Study observations and caveats: T-cell counts and diversity were attributed mostly to newly produced T cells one year after transplant.

Using unique molecular identifiers, the investigators prepared the TCRbeta library. Each CDR3 protein is one row after TCRdb ran MiXCR on the PCR reads. The table records 300,000 to 400,000 distinct CDR3 sequences, roughly 15% of them present only once. The CDR3 length is 19 residues. V lost 5 bases, J lost 1 base, and 12 bases stayed unmatched. As regards this clonotype: Its matching antigen is unknown.

This sequence was found in a male patient aged 2 to 9 who had a stem cell transplant for acute lymphoblastic leukemia, so the T cells may come from the graft donor. Here the sequenced sample was PBMCs, mostly from graft donor cells, taken 360 days after TCRalphabeta/CD19-depleted stem cell transplant. The chain links TRBV12-3 or TRBV12-4 to TRBJ2-7, with 15 bases that match TRBD2. The CDR3 region is CASSLLPGLAGGHSYEQYF. The CDR3 nucleotides read TGTGCCAGCAGTCTCTTACCGGGACTAGCGGGAGGTCATTCCTACGAGCAGTACTTC.